The clone carrying this TCR beta chain was observed once. Its antigen is undetermined. The sample belongs to a study of T cell responses to AZD1222 COVID-19 vaccine. The CDR3 totals 16 residues. Germline trimming cut 0 bases from V and 0 bases from J; bases unmatched to any gene: 4. The germline gives CDR1 LGHNA, CDR2 YNFKEQ. Study results and caveats: Repertoire sampling happened only post peak T cell response. Close to half of all spike-specific TCRs reportedly target regions of the variants that are unmutated. A rise in Spike-specific TCR breadth and depth followed two AZD1222 doses. Clonal diversity was possibly underestimated, and white British individuals and females predominated among donors.

The table came from immunoSEQ multiplex PCR; TCRdb's copy has only in-frame clones and leaves some out. The table has some 150,000 clones, around 87% seen once. The sequencing here drew on peripheral blood, taken 28 days after the second AZD1222 dose. The TCR comes from an adult who received the AZD1222 COVID-19 vaccine. This chain connects TRBV4-2 to TRBJ2-7; 8 bases agree with TRBD2. The CDR3: CASSQESGRSSYEQYF. In DNA form, the CDR3 reads TGTGCCAGCAGCCAAGAAAGCGGGAGAAGCTCCTACGAGCAGTACTTC.